This T cell receptor beta chain is drawn from a study of CD8+CD57+ T cells in acquired aplastic anemia. The TCR beta profiling, which covered VDJ combination and CDR3 sequence, was carried out using genomic DNA as the template. TCRdb recomputed calls from the reads with MiXCR, one row per CDR3 protein. There are approximately 470,000 distinct CDR3 sequences in the sample; approximately 32% occur only once, and 0.75% to 0.95% lies in the top ten. By flow cytometry, patients selected for sequencing had shown an expansion of CD8+CD57+ cells. Each patient gave a blood sample that was collected before any therapy had been received. Study-level results: Patients did not significantly differ from controls in CD8+ Simpson's diversity. Overlapping CD8+ CDR3 repertoires of patients and controls contained roughly 27 shared sequences.

CDR1 is SGHNT, CDR2 YYREEE, per germline (reference sequence). The CDR3 length is 17 residues. The V and J ends lost 0 bases and 1 base, in that order; junction bases with no gene match: 10. Concerning this clonotype: What it binds is unknown.

Sequences were obtained from sorted CD4+, CD8+, or CD8+CD57+ T cells (not recorded which) from PBMCs. The chain combines TRBV5-4 with TRBJ2-7; TRBD2 matches 7 bases. The sequence derives from a human donor with aplastic anemia. CDR3 DNA: TGTGCCAGCAGCTTGGCGGGGGGAGGGGTGACATCCTACGAGCAGTACTTC. Translating it yields CASSLAGGGVTSYEQYF.